These 8 T cell receptor beta chains were all obtained from the same sample, sequenced in a study of T cell changes during pregnancy in multiple sclerosis. The repertoire was sequenced with immunoSEQ multiplex PCR; TCRdb's copy has only in-frame clones and lacks some. This sample has fewer than 55,000 clones, with approximately 90% found just once. This sample comprised CD8+ T cells from peripheral blood mononuclear cells, obtained after pregnancy. These receptors came from a female donor in good health, enrolled as a control in a pregnancy study.

The chain couples TRBV7-9 to TRBJ2-7, with D perhaps matching TRBD1 (5 bases). V shed 2 bases and J shed 3 bases, with 5 bases lying between them. Germline loops: CDR1 SEHNR, CDR2 FQNEAQ (reference sequence). CDR3 length equals 12 residues. The CDR3 nucleotides read TGTGCCAGCAGCTTAAGGGGCTACGAGCAGTACTTC. Translation gives CASSLRGYEQYF. Complete variable domain (other parts from reference TRBV7-9 and TRBJ2-7): DTGVSQNPRHKITKRGQNVTFRCDPISEHNRLYWYRQTLGQGPEFLTYFQNEAQLEKSRLLSDRFSAERPKGSFSTLEIQRTEQGDSAMYLCASSLRGYEQYFGPGTRLTVT.

V and J are TRBV15 and TRBJ1-5; no reliable D call. CDR1 is LNHNV and CDR2 is YYDKDF in the germline V gene (reference sequence). V lost 1 base and J lost 7, with 11 bases in between. The CDR3 runs 14 residues. This CDR3 is CATSRGSAGQPQHF. The CDR3 DNA follows: TGTGCCACCAGCAGAGGATCGGCGGGGCAGCCCCAGCATTTT. The variable domain in full, with the rest retrieved from reference TRBV15 and TRBJ1-5, is DAMVIQNPRYQVTQFGKPVTLSCSQTLNHNVMYWYQQKSSQAPKLLFHYYDKDFNNEADTPDNFQSRRPNTSFCFLDIRSPGLGDTAMYLCATSRGSAGQPQHFGDGTRLSIL.

The chain joins TRBV5-6 to TRBJ1-5; 10 positions agree with TRBD1. The V gene end was trimmed by 4 bases and the J gene end by 6 bases; junction bases not matched to a gene: 4. CDR3 length: 14 residues. In germline, CDR1 is SGHDT, CDR2 YYEEEE. CDR3 residues: CASSVWTGGQPQHF. CDR3 coding DNA: TGTGCCAGCAGCGTATGGACAGGGGGTCAGCCCCAGCATTTT.

V gene TRBV7-9 combines with J gene TRBJ1-5, with D unresolved. The CDR3 contains 13 residues. From germline, CDR1 is SEHNR and CDR2 FQNEAQ (reference sequence). Between the trimmed V and J ends, which lost 3 bases and 5 bases, there was a span of 8 bases. The CDR3 nucleotides read TGTGCCAGCAGCTTTGAGCGGGATCAGCCCCAGCATTTT. As protein: CASSFERDQPQHF.

The chain recombines TRBV7-8 with TRBJ2-7, with D perhaps matching TRBD1 (5 bases). Trimming took 3 bases from V and 6 from J, leaving 12 bases between them. CDR3 length equals 13 residues. CDR1 is SGHVS, CDR2 FQNEAQ, per germline. The CDR3: CASSFLQGSEQYF. CDR3 nucleotide sequence: TGTGCCAGCAGCTTTCTCCAGGGAAGCGAGCAGTACTTC.

The chain employs TRBV27 and TRBJ1-6; 9 nucleotides line up with TRBD1. The V gene's germline CDR1 is MNHEY and CDR2 SMNVEV (reference sequence). The CDR3 length is 14 residues. Trimming removed 5 bases from V and 7 bases from J; junction bases left unmatched: 3. In nucleotides, the CDR3 is TGTGCCAGCAGTGGGGGACAGGGAAATTCACCCCTCCACTTT. Its translation is CASSGGQGNSPLHF.

This chain uses TRBV6-4 with TRBJ2-1; 9 bases fit TRBD2. The CDR3 is made up of 15 amino acids. Trimming removed 4 bases from V and 9 bases from J; junction bases left unmatched: 10. The V gene's germline CDR1 is MRHNA and CDR2 SNTAGT. The chain's CDR3 is CASSAVAGATGEQFF. The CDR3 coding sequence is TGTGCCAGCAGTGCTGTAGCGGGGGCCACGGGTGAGCAGTTCTTC.

V and J are TRBV5-1 and TRBJ1-4, with 9 positions matching TRBD1. The CDR3 runs 17 residues. Germline V CDR1 and CDR2: SGHRS, YFSETQ. J gave up 2 bases and V 6 bases, and 11 bases lay outside the gene matches. CDR3 nucleotides: TGCGCCAGCACGACGGGACAGGGACCCGCGACTAATGAAAAACTGTTTTTT. Encoded protein: CASTTGQGPATNEKLFF.